Each of the 27 T cell receptor beta chains below was sequenced from the same sample in a study of PD-1 blockade in mismatch repair-deficient tumors. The method was immunoSEQ multiplex PCR; TCRdb's version includes in-frame clones alone and lacks a portion of them. This table holds some 130,000 clones, almost 90% found once. Sequenced material: peripheral blood, taken approximately 71 weeks after starting pembrolizumab. The receptor source for this set is an adult with mismatch repair-deficient cancer.

This clone was recorded once. The chain has TRBV19 and TRBJ2-3; weak D call: TRBD2 (6 bases). The CDR3 consists of 16 residues. Germline V lookup: CDR1 LNHDA, CDR2 SQIVND (reference sequence). Trimming shortened V by 6 bases and J by 0 bases, and 16 bases separated the two germline ends. CDR3 DNA: TGTGCCAGTAGCCCTCAGGTAGCGGAAAGCACAGATACGCAGTATTTT. This gives the protein CASSPQVAESTDTQYF.

The chain uses TRBV6-5 and TRBJ2-7, with 7 bases fitting TRBD2. The germline V gene has CDR1 MNHEY and CDR2 SVGAGI. V shed 10 bases and J 3 bases; nucleotides not matched to a gene: 9. The CDR3 consists of 13 residues. CDR3 in amino acids: CATSERDYYEQYF. CDR3 DNA: TGTGCCACCTCAGAGAGGGACTACTACGAGCAGTACTTC.

The chain employs TRBV7-2 and TRBJ2-1, with D maybe TRBD1 (6 bases). CDR3 size: 15 residues. The V and J ends lost 5 bases and 0 bases respectively, with 11 bases between them. Looked up from germline, CDR1 is SGHTA and CDR2 is FQGNSA. The CDR3, as DNA: TGTGCCAGCAGCCTCCGGGACAACTCCTACAATGAGCAGTTCTTC. This encodes CASSLRDNSYNEQFF.

This chain links TRBV19 with TRBJ2-7; perhaps TRBD1 as D (7 bases). Trimming cost V 5 bases and J 1 base, with 15 bases left between them. CDR1 and CDR2 from the germline V gene are LNHDA and SQIVND (reference sequence). The CDR3 consists of 15 residues. The CDR3 bases are TGTGCCAGTAGTCCGTCGCAGGGGGGATCCTACGAGCAGTACTTC. Protein: CASSPSQGGSYEQYF.

This clone was counted once. V is TRBV11-2 and J is TRBJ2-7, with 8 positions matching TRBD1. The CDR3 is 14 residues long. The junction had 6 bases not matched to a gene; V was cut back by 4 bases and J by 4 bases. Germline CDR1 and CDR2: SGHAT and FQNNGV. The CDR3: CASSWPGQAYEQYF. The CDR3 nucleotides read TGTGCCAGCAGCTGGCCGGGACAGGCGTACGAGCAGTACTTC. Full variable domain (missing parts from reference TRBV11-2 and TRBJ2-7): EAGVAQSPRYKIIEKRQSVAFWCNPISGHATLYWYQQILGQGPKLLIQFQNNGVVDDSQLPKDRFSAERLKGVDSTLKIQPAKLEDSAVYLCASSWPGQAYEQYFGPGTRLTVT.

V gene TRBV11-2 combines with J gene TRBJ2-1; unclear D gene. V was cut by 3 bases and J by 6 bases, with 9 bases left in between. The length of the CDR3 is 13 residues. Germline V gene data show CDR1 as SGHAT and CDR2 as FQNNGV. The CDR3 sequence: CASSLRRVNEQFF. CDR3 in DNA: TGTGCCAGCAGCTTGCGTCGGGTCAATGAGCAGTTCTTC.

The rearrangement joins TRBV28 to TRBJ2-1; D is unresolved. Germline CDR1 reads MDHEN; CDR2 reads SYDVKM. V lost 3 bases to trimming and J lost 4 bases, with 13 bases between them. The CDR3 contains 15 residues. CDR3 loop: CASSLAGTPYNEQFF. The CDR3 DNA follows: TGTGCCAGCAGTTTGGCAGGTACCCCGTACAATGAGCAGTTCTTC.

V usage is TRBV7-9 and J usage is TRBJ1-2, with 7 bases fitting TRBD1. The CDR3 contains 15 residues. V was pared by 5 bases and J by 6 bases, with 12 bases of the junction left unmatched. CDR1 SEHNR and CDR2 FQNEAQ come from the germline V gene (reference sequence). CDR3 in DNA: TGTGCCAGCAGCCCTAGACAGGGCTCCTACGATGGCTACACCTTC. Translation: CASSPRQGSYDGYTF.

This clone appeared a single time. This chain links TRBV19 with TRBJ2-7, with a possible D match to TRBD1 (5 bases). With 6 bases removed from V and 0 bases from J, the gap between germline ends came to 9 bases. The CDR3 runs 13 residues. Germline V gives CDR1 LNHDA, CDR2 SQIVND (reference sequence). The DNA of the CDR3 is TGTGCCAGTAGATCAGGGTCCTCCTACGAGCAGTACTTC. This codes for CASRSGSSYEQYF.

CDR3 DNA: TGCGCCAGCAGCCTGAGAGGATCTACTATTGGCTACACCTTC. Its protein is CASSLRGSTIGYTF. V usage is TRBV5-1 and J usage is TRBJ1-2; no firm D call. This CDR3 has 14 residues. V was trimmed by 4 bases and J by 7 bases, leaving 17 bases between them. In germline, CDR1 is SGHRS, CDR2 YFSETQ.

This sequence joins TRBV6-5 and TRBJ2-1; D gene unclear. The CDR3 loop spans 16 amino acids. V lost 0 bases, J lost 2 bases, and 11 bases lay in between. The germline V gene has CDR1 MNHEY and CDR2 SVGAGI. For the CDR3, the DNA is TGTGCCAGCAGTTACTCGTCGGGTTCCGCCTACAATGAGCAGTTCTTC. It codes for CASSYSSGSAYNEQFF.

The V and J genes are TRBV5-5 and TRBJ1-2; tentatively, D is TRBD1 (6 bases). Germline-derived CDR1 and CDR2 are SGHKS and YYEKEE (reference sequence). V gave up 2 bases and J gave up 4 bases, with 15 bases separating them. The CDR3 spans 15 residues. The CDR3 region has the DNA TGTGCCAGCAGCTTCCCGGGGGGCGTAGGCTATGGCTACACCTTC. Translation: CASSFPGGVGYGYTF.

V gene TRBV7-2 combines with J gene TRBJ2-7; no reliable D call. The V and J ends lost 1 base and 5 bases respectively, with 21 bases between them. The CDR3 has 17 amino acids. The germline V gene has CDR1 SGHTA and CDR2 FQGNSA. The CDR3 loop is CASSLGRRARLIHEQYF. DNA of the CDR3: TGTGCCAGCAGCTTAGGCCGTCGGGCTAGACTCATCCACGAGCAGTACTTC.

The chain uses TRBV28 and TRBJ2-3; TRBD2 agrees at 7 bases. The V gene's germline CDR1 is MDHEN and CDR2 SYDVKM. The V gene end was trimmed by 2 bases and the J gene end by 5 bases; junction bases not matched to a gene: 1. This CDR3 has 13 amino acids. The CDR3 loop reads CASSLSGEDTQYF. In DNA, the CDR3 is TGTGCCAGCAGTTTAAGCGGGGAAGATACGCAGTATTTT.

The chain combines TRBV11-2 with TRBJ2-1, with D unclear. The CDR3 is 13 residues long. V lost 3 bases and J 2 bases, leaving 5 bases between the germline ends. CDR1 is SGHAT, CDR2 FQNNGV, per germline. CDR3 DNA sequence: TGTGCCAGCAGCTTCCTAGCCTACAATGAGCAGTTCTTC. Its protein product is CASSFLAYNEQFF. Full variable domain (rest looked up from reference TRBV11-2 and TRBJ2-1): EAGVAQSPRYKIIEKRQSVAFWCNPISGHATLYWYQQILGQGPKLLIQFQNNGVVDDSQLPKDRFSAERLKGVDSTLKIQPAKLEDSAVYLCASSFLAYNEQFFGPGTRLTVL.

The V call is TRBV29-1, the J call TRBJ2-7, with D maybe TRBD1 (5 bases). Germline CDR1 SQVTM, CDR2 ANQGSEA. V was shortened by 4 bases and J by 1 base, with 11 bases between the two germline ends. The CDR3 extends over 13 amino acids. CDR3 sequence reads: CSVGQMGSYEQYF. As DNA, the CDR3 is TGCAGCGTTGGACAGATGGGTTCCTACGAGCAGTACTTC.

This sequence joins TRBV5-1 and TRBJ1-1; 10 bases fit TRBD1. CDR1 SGHRS and CDR2 YFSETQ come from the germline V gene. With V trimmed by 0 bases and J by 3 bases, 8 bases remained unmatched. The CDR3 runs 17 residues. The CDR3 protein is CASSLVPRQGADTEAFF. In DNA, the CDR3 is TGCGCCAGCAGCTTGGTGCCAAGACAGGGGGCGGACACTGAAGCTTTCTTT.

This clone appeared a few times. The chain employs TRBV4-2 and TRBJ1-5; perhaps TRBD1 as D (5 bases). The CDR3 is 14 residues long. Germline lookup yields CDR1 LGHNA and CDR2 YNFKEQ. V lost 0 bases, J lost 7 bases, and 10 bases lay in between. The DNA for the CDR3 is TGTGCCAGCAGCCAAGAACCAGGGCCACAGCCCCAGCATTTT. It codes for CASSQEPGPQPQHF.

The V gene is TRBV10-3, the J gene TRBJ2-3; TRBD1 aligns across 8 bases. The ends lost 4 bases at V and 5 bases at J; junction bases unmatched: 8. Germline-derived CDR1 and CDR2 are ENHRY and SYGVKD. The CDR3 consists of 15 residues. The chain's CDR3 is CAISGRADRVDTQYF. CDR3 nucleotides: TGTGCCATCAGTGGACGGGCGGACAGGGTAGATACGCAGTATTTT.

The genes are TRBV11-3 and TRBJ1-2; unclear D gene. The germline V gene encodes CDR1 SGHNT and CDR2 YENEEA. The CDR3 is made up of 14 amino acids. The germline V and J ends were trimmed by 4 bases and 6 bases, with 15 bases remaining between them. The CDR3 bases are TGTGCCAGCAGCTCAACGGAACTATGGAATGGCTACACCTTC. It translates to CASSSTELWNGYTF.

This clone was recorded a few times. CDR3 DNA: TGTGCCAGCAGCCAAGATGGGGGTAACGGGGCCAACGTCCTGACTTTC. This sequence encodes CASSQDGGNGANVLTF. The chain is built from TRBV4-2 and TRBJ2-6; D might be TRBD1 or TRBD2, each matching 5 bases. This CDR3 comprises 16 residues. Germline values: CDR1 LGHNA, CDR2 YNFKEQ. V was clipped by 0 bases and J by 4 bases, with 10 bases between them.

The genes are TRBV7-2 and TRBJ2-5, with D perhaps TRBD1 (6 bases). Between the trimmed V and J ends, which lost 2 bases and 3 bases, there was a span of 10 bases. The CDR3 spans 14 residues. The germline V gene has CDR1 SGHTA and CDR2 FQGNSA. CDR3 sequence (DNA): TGTGCCAGCAGCTTATTGGCAGGGGAAGAGACCCAGTACTTC. Protein: CASSLLAGEETQYF.

This clone was observed a single time. Within the sample, other DNA sequences also encode this same CDR3. The V gene is TRBV9, the J gene TRBJ2-7, with 7 nucleotides matching TRBD2. This CDR3 region has 14 residues. Germline V lookup: CDR1 SGDLS, CDR2 YYNGEE. V gave up 0 bases and J gave up 1 base; unmatched junction bases: 1. This chain's CDR3 is CASSVASGSYEQYF. For the CDR3, the DNA is TGTGCCAGCAGCGTAGCTAGCGGATCCTACGAGCAGTACTTC.

This clone was detected only a few times. The genes are TRBV4-1 and TRBJ2-5; D not certain. The CDR3 extends over 14 amino acids. V was shortened by 6 bases and J by 5 bases, with 16 bases between the two germline ends. CDR1 MGHRA and CDR2 YSYEKL come from the germline V gene. The CDR3: CASSPIGPRETQYF. The CDR3 DNA reads as TGCGCCAGCAGTCCAATTGGACCGCGGGAGACCCAGTACTTC.

This clone was seen a single time. The J gene is TRBJ2-7, the V gene TRBV5-5; 11 bases fit TRBD1. Germline V CDR1 and CDR2: SGHKS, YYEKEE (reference sequence). Unmatched junction bases numbered 4, after V lost 5 bases and J lost 0 bases. This CDR3 has 15 amino acids. Written as DNA, the CDR3 is TGTGCCAGCAGTTTAGGGACAGGGGGCTCCTACGAGCAGTACTTC. Protein: CASSLGTGGSYEQYF.

The V gene is TRBV4-1, the J gene TRBJ2-5, with 10 bases identical to TRBD2. CDR3 length: 15 residues. The junction had 4 bases not matched to a gene; V was cut back by 6 bases and J by 0 bases. Germline V gene sequence: CDR1 MGHRA, CDR2 YSYEKL. CDR3 coding DNA: TGCGCCAGCAGACTAGCGGGAACGTACCAAGAGACCCAGTACTTC. Encoded protein: CASRLAGTYQETQYF.

The rearrangement links TRBV29-1 to TRBJ1-1; D remains ambiguous. Germline V gives CDR1 SQVTM, CDR2 ANQGSEA. The CDR3 runs to 13 residues. V was shortened by 3 bases and J by 0 bases, with 8 bases between the two germline ends. The CDR3: CSVDHRLNTEAFF. The CDR3 DNA reads TGCAGCGTTGATCACAGATTGAACACTGAAGCTTTCTTT.